These T cell receptor beta chains were read from a single sample in a study of cytomegalovirus exposure and HLA in healthy donors. Data came from immunoSEQ multiplex PCR; TCRdb stores just in-frame clones and leaves some out. The repertoire has some 170,000 clones, 55% to 75% of them found once; the top ten carry under 3%. The sequencing input was PBMCs. The receptors shown here come from a human donor in good health. Both conserved end residues are part of each CDR3. Fields, in order: CDR3 length, clone size, J gene, V gene, D gene, CDR3 DNA, CDR3 protein. D genes are given only for firm matches. Clone size appears in some rows only: once, few, many, or a class for an expanded clone.

14 | NA | TRBJ2-1 | TRBV4-1 | NA | TGCGCCAGCAGCCAAGATCAGGGGGGCAATGAGCAGTTCTTC | CASSQDQGGNEQFF
14 | NA | TRBJ1-3 | TRBV13 | NA | TGTGCCAGCAGACAGGCGAGCTCTGGAAACACCATATATTTT | CASRQASSGNTIYF
18 | NA | TRBJ2-6 | TRBV15 | NA | TGTGCCACCAGCAGAGACAGGGATCGCAGCTCTGGGGCCAACGTCCTGACTTTC | CATSRDRDRSSGANVLTF
15 | once | TRBJ1-5 | TRBV18 | NA | TGTGCCAGCTCACCACAGGGGGTAAGCAATCAGCCCCAGCATTTT | CASSPQGVSNQPQHF
15 | NA | TRBJ2-7 | TRBV7-8 | TRBD1 | TGTGCCAGCCAAGCCGGACAGGGGGCTAGGGGGGAGCAGTACTTC | CASQAGQGARGEQYF
15 | NA | TRBJ1-6 | TRBV6-1 | TRBD1 | TGTGCCAGCAGGGTTATTGACAGGGTGAATTCACCCCTCCACTTT | CASRVIDRVNSPLHF
16 | NA | TRBJ1-4 | TRBV7-8 | NA | TGTGCCAGCAGCTTAGGGAACAGGGAACTTAGAGAAAAACTGTTTTTT | CASSLGNRELREKLFF
13 | NA | TRBJ2-3 | TRBV9 | NA | TGTGCCAGCAGCGTAGCTCCGGGGGATACGCAGTATTTT | CASSVAPGDTQYF
14 | NA | TRBJ2-3 | TRBV7-2 | NA | TGTGCCAGCAGCTCGGGGGTAAGCACAGATACGCAGTATTTT | CASSSGVSTDTQYF
16 | NA | TRBJ2-5 | TRBV7-2 | TRBD2 | TGTGCCAGCAGATCAAGGACTAGCGGGGGGGATGAGACCCAGTACTTC | CASRSRTSGGDETQYF
12 | NA | TRBJ1-1 | TRBV5-1 | TRBD1 | TGCGCCAGCAGCCCCCAGGGGGCTGAAGCTTTCTTT | CASSPQGAEAFF
17 | NA | TRBJ2-3 | TRBV5-1 | TRBD2 | TGCGCCAGCAGCTTGTCTTCTAGCGGGTTAAACACAGATACGCAGTATTTT | CASSLSSSGLNTDTQYF
12 | NA | TRBJ1-5 | TRBV30 | NA | TGTGCCTGGTCCAGGGGTCATCAGCCCCAGCATTTT | CAWSRGHQPQHF
14 | NA | TRBJ1-1 | TRBV5-4 | TRBD1 | TGTGCCAGAAACCCACAGGGGGCTGAAACTGAAGCTTTCTTT | CARNPQGAETEAFF
20 | NA | TRBJ2-4 | TRBV13 | TRBD2 | TGTGCCAGCAGCTCGACTAGCGGGGGCGCGACGGGGTCTGTCGCAAACATTCAGTACTTC | CASSSTSGGATGSVANIQYF
13 | NA | TRBJ1-1 | TRBV7-2 | TRBD1 | TGTGCCAGCAGTTGGGACAGGGGGACTGAAGCTTTCTTT | CASSWDRGTEAFF
15 | few | TRBJ1-5 | TRBV27 | NA | TGTGCCAGCTCTCGAGGGCCATATAGCAATCAGCCCCAGCATTTT | CASSRGPYSNQPQHF
15 | once | TRBJ2-5 | TRBV2 | TRBD2 | TGTGCCAGCAGTGTGCTAGCGGGGGCCCAAGAGACCCAGTACTTC | CASSVLAGAQETQYF
15 | NA | TRBJ2-1 | TRBV7-9 | TRBD1 | TGTGCCAGCAGCCCAGGACAGGGGACCTACAATGAGCAGTTCTTC | CASSPGQGTYNEQFF
12 | few | TRBJ2-7 | TRBV2 | NA | TGTGCCAGCACAGGGGAAACCTACGAGCAGTACTTC | CASTGETYEQYF
16 | NA | TRBJ1-2 | TRBV7-8 | NA | TGTGCCAGCAGCTTAGTTCTCGGGGGAGCCAACTATGGCTACACCTTC | CASSLVLGGANYGYTF
15 | few | TRBJ2-2 | TRBV11-1 | NA | TGTGCCAGCAGCCTCGGGACTGTGGACACCGGGGAGCTGTTTTTT | CASSLGTVDTGELFF
13 | NA | TRBJ1-5 | TRBV2 | NA | TGTGCCAGCATGGGGACTTTCAATCAGCCCCAGCATTTT | CASMGTFNQPQHF
15 | NA | TRBJ2-3 | TRBV11-2 | NA | TGTGCCAGCAGCTTAGTCGGGCAGGGGTATGATACGCAGTATTTT | CASSLVGQGYDTQYF
15 | NA | TRBJ2-7 | TRBV13 | NA | TGTGCCAGCAGCTTAGCTGCCGGGTATTCGCACGAGCAGTACTTC | CASSLAAGYSHEQYF
16 | NA | TRBJ2-7 | TRBV13 | NA | TGTGCCAGCAGTCACCCCCCCGGGACGGGGGGCGACGAGCAGTACTTC | CASSHPPGTGGDEQYF
15 | few | TRBJ2-6 | TRBV19 | NA | TGTGCCAGTAGTAAAATCCAGGCTGGGGCCAACGTCCTGACTTTC | CASSKIQAGANVLTF
16 | NA | TRBJ1-5 | TRBV4-1 | TRBD1 | TGCGCCAGCAGCCAAGACAGGGCAGGGGGCCTTCAGCCCCAGCATTTT | CASSQDRAGGLQPQHF
15 | NA | TRBJ2-7 | TRBV4-3 | TRBD2 | TGCGCCAGCAGCCAAAACCTAGCGGAGAACTACGAGCAGTACTTC | CASSQNLAENYEQYF
14 | few | TRBJ2-3 | TRBV6-1 | NA | TGTGCCAGCAGTGAGGCGGGGGCCGGGGATACGCAGTATTTT | CASSEAGAGDTQYF
13 | NA | TRBJ2-7 | TRBV18 | NA | TGTGCCAGCTCACCACCCGACACCTACGAGCAGTACTTC | CASSPPDTYEQYF
16 | NA | TRBJ2-7 | TRBV19 | TRBD1 | TGTGCCACCTCCCCCCCCAGACAGGGGGCTGACTACGAGCAGTACTTC | CATSPPRQGADYEQYF
13 | NA | TRBJ1-1 | TRBV19 | NA | TGTGCCAGTAGTAGGGGGCTAGACACTGAAGCTTTCTTT | CASSRGLDTEAFF
13 | few | TRBJ2-5 | TRBV19 | NA | TGTGCCAGTAGTATACAGGGATTAGTGACCCAGTACTTC | CASSIQGLVTQYF
15 | NA | TRBJ1-2 | TRBV9 | NA | TGTGCCAGCAGCGTGTACCGTTCACAGGGATGGGGCTACACCTTC | CASSVYRSQGWGYTF
12 | NA | TRBJ1-2 | TRBV28 | NA | TGTGCCAGCAGTTTGGAGTTCTATGGCTACACCTTC | CASSLEFYGYTF
15 | NA | TRBJ2-7 | TRBV18 | NA | TGTGCCAGCTCACCCGATGCACTCTCGCCCTACGAGCAGTACTTC | CASSPDALSPYEQYF
12 | few | TRBJ1-6 | TRBV30 | NA | TGTGCCTGGAGGTCGGGGGAGTCACCCCTCCACTTT | CAWRSGESPLHF
19 | NA | TRBJ2-5 | TRBV4-1 | TRBD2 | TGCGCCAGCAGCCAAGATCCCCTCCGGACTAGCGGGGGTAAAGAGACCCAGTACTTC | CASSQDPLRTSGGKETQYF
13 | NA | TRBJ1-5 | TRBV5-1 | NA | TGCGCCAGCAGCTTGGAGGCGGGTCAGCCCCAGCATTTT | CASSLEAGQPQHF
11 | NA | TRBJ2-7 | TRBV7-2 | NA | TGTGCCAGCAGACAAAGCGGCGAGCAGTACTTC | CASRQSGEQYF
16 | NA | TRBJ2-3 | TRBV30 | TRBD1 | TGTGCCTGGAGTGTAGGGGGCAGATTTAGCACAGATACGCAGTATTTT | CAWSVGGRFSTDTQYF
14 | NA | TRBJ1-1 | TRBV7-2 | NA | TGTGCCAGCAGCTTAGGTGCCGGTCACACTGAAGCTTTCTTT | CASSLGAGHTEAFF
14 | NA | TRBJ1-2 | TRBV2 | NA | TGTGCCAGCAGTGTGGCAGAAGCTAACTATGGCTACACCTTC | CASSVAEANYGYTF
18 | NA | TRBJ2-3 | TRBV10-3 | NA | TGTGCCATCAGTAAAACGGGACTCTCAAGTTTTAACGCAGATACGCAGTATTTT | CAISKTGLSSFNADTQYF
16 | NA | TRBJ1-3 | TRBV5-1 | NA | TGCGCCAGCAGCCCAGCCGGGACACAAACTGGAAACACCATATATTTT | CASSPAGTQTGNTIYF
13 | NA | TRBJ2-1 | TRBV9 | TRBD2 | TGTGCCAGCAGCTTAGCGGGGACTAATGAGCAGTTCTTC | CASSLAGTNEQFF
13 | NA | TRBJ2-5 | TRBV12-5 | TRBD1 | TGTGCTAGTGGGGAAGGGGGCGCGGAGACCCAGTACTTC | CASGEGGAETQYF
17 | NA | TRBJ2-5 | TRBV4-1 | TRBD2 | TGCGCCAGCAGCCTAGGATCTAGCGGGGGGGCCGATGGGACCCAGTACTTC | CASSLGSSGGADGTQYF
15 | NA | TRBJ2-7 | TRBV7-9 | NA | TGTGCCAGCAGCTTCGCGGAACAGGGAATTTACGAGCAGTACTTC | CASSFAEQGIYEQYF